Shown below are 19 T cell receptor beta chains from a single sample sequenced in a study of cytomegalovirus exposure and HLA in healthy donors. Both 60 Vbeta primers and 13 Jbeta primers went into the PCR. Generated by immunoSEQ multiplex PCR, the TCRdb table keeps only in-frame clones and is missing some. Of more than 200,000 clones listed, 60% to 85% are singletons. The source material was PBMCs. These receptors were collected from a man in his forties or fifties in good health and CMV-seronegative.

This clone was found a few times. This chain connects TRBV11-1 to TRBJ2-5, with 9 bases lining up with TRBD1. Germline V lookup: CDR1 SGHAT, CDR2 FQDESV (reference sequence). Losses at the gene ends were 4 bases for V and 3 bases for J; bases not matched to a gene: 9. The CDR3 runs 16 residues. CDR3 DNA: TGTGCCAGCAGCTCCGGGACAGGGCGGGGGAAAGAGACCCAGTACTTC. This codes for CASSSGTGRGKETQYF. The whole variable domain, filled in from reference TRBV11-1 and TRBJ2-5, reads EAEVAQSPRYKITEKSQAVAFWCDPISGHATLYWYRQILGQGPELLVQFQDESVVDDSQLPKDRFSAERLKGVDSTLKIQPAELGDSAMYLCASSSGTGRGKETQYFGPGTRLLVL.

The chain employs TRBV10-2 and TRBJ2-1; D ambiguous. The germline CDR1 and CDR2 sequences are WSHSY and SAAADI. V lost 5 bases, J lost 5 bases, and 7 bases lay in between. CDR3 length: 12 residues. The CDR3 is CASSPFNNEQFF. The CDR3 DNA reads as TGCGCCAGCAGTCCCTTTAACAATGAGCAGTTCTTC.

This chain links TRBV6-5 with TRBJ2-6; no reliable D call. The germline V and J ends were trimmed by 8 bases and 4 bases, with 15 bases remaining between them. CDR3 length: 15 amino acids. CDR1 and CDR2 (germline): MNHEY, SVGAGI. CDR3 sequence: CASSLYGRGANVLTF. The CDR3 nucleotides are TGTGCCAGCTCACTGTATGGGCGAGGGGCCAACGTCCTGACTTTC.

The chain carries TRBV29-1 and TRBJ1-2; TRBD1 aligns across 8 bases. Germline trimming cut 3 bases from V and 6 bases from J; bases unmatched to any gene: 6. Germline V CDR1 and CDR2: SQVTM, ANQGSEA. CDR3 size: 13 residues. CDR3 in DNA: TGCAGCGTTGACAGGGGGCGGTCGAATGGCTACACCTTC. It translates to CSVDRGRSNGYTF.

V is TRBV19 and J is TRBJ1-2, with TRBD1 matching 10 bases. The CDR3 contains 14 residues. Germline-derived CDR1 and CDR2 are LNHDA and SQIVND (reference sequence). Trimming removed 5 bases from V and 4 bases from J; junction bases left unmatched: 4. The CDR3 region has the DNA TGTGCCAGTAGTCCCCGGGACAGGGGCTATGGCTACACCTTC. Residues: CASSPRDRGYGYTF.

The chain couples TRBV2 to TRBJ2-1; possible D gene TRBD1, 6 bases. Trimming shortened V by 4 bases and J by 0 bases, and 16 bases separated the two germline ends. The CDR3 spans 17 residues. CDR1 is SNHLY, CDR2 FYNNEI, per germline. The CDR3, as DNA: TGTGCCAGCAGTGTGCAAAGAGGACAGATCTCCTACAATGAGCAGTTCTTC. Amino acids: CASSVQRGQISYNEQFF.

This chain joins TRBV15 and TRBJ2-6; 10 bases align to TRBD1. The CDR3 covers 16 residues. The germline CDR1 and CDR2 sequences are LNHNV and YYDKDF (reference sequence). Trimming at V came to 5 bases and at J to 3 bases, leaving 4 bases not matched to a gene. DNA for the CDR3: TGTGCCACCAGCCGGGACAGGGGAGGTGGGGCCAACGTCCTGACTTTC. Translation gives CATSRDRGGGANVLTF.

The chain employs TRBV4-1 and TRBJ2-7, with TRBD1 identical over 7 bases. With 4 bases clipped from V and 3 bases from J, the junction kept 12 bases outside the gene matches. The CDR3 has 16 residues. Germline V gene sequence: CDR1 MGHRA, CDR2 YSYEKL. The CDR3 nucleotides are TGCGCCAGCAGCCGACGAACAGAAGGGACAGTCTACGAGCAGTACTTC. This encodes CASSRRTEGTVYEQYF.

A note on this clone: One junction end does not reproduce the germline sequence, and a read error may be involved. The chain couples TRBV7-9 to TRBJ2-7, with 8 bases identical to TRBD1. Germline V CDR1 and CDR2: SEHNR, FQNEAQ (reference sequence). The length of the CDR3 is 12 residues. DNA of the CDR3: TGTTCCAGCAGCCGGACAGGGAACGAGCAGTACTTC. Encoded protein: CSSSRTGNEQYF.

Only a few counts were recorded for this clone. This CDR3 is also generated by other DNA sequences in the sample. The V gene is TRBV2, the J gene TRBJ1-1, with 8 positions matching TRBD1. Germline CDR1 is SNHLY and CDR2 is FYNNEI. V shed 5 bases, J shed 0 bases, and the junction held 2 bases outside the gene matches. The CDR3 loop spans 14 amino acids. This CDR3 is CASSRQGMNTEAFF. As DNA, the CDR3 is TGTGCCAGCAGTCGACAGGGGATGAACACTGAAGCTTTCTTT.

Notes on this clone: One junction end disagrees with the germline gene, perhaps due to a read error. The gene calls are TRBV7-9 and TRBJ2-7; D is ambiguous. CDR1 and CDR2 from the germline V gene are SEHNR and FQNEAQ (reference sequence). The CDR3 runs 13 residues. The DNA for the CDR3 is TGTTCCAGCAGCTTAGCAACGTCTCGGGAGCAGTACTTC. Protein sequence: CSSSLATSREQYF. The whole variable domain, remainder taken from reference TRBV7-9 and TRBJ2-7, is DTGVSQNPRHKITKRGQNVTFRCDPISEHNRLYWYRQTLGQGPEFLTYFQNEAQLEKSRLLSDRFSAERPKGSFSTLEIQRTEQGDSAMYLCSSSLATSREQYFGPGTRLTVT.

This clone was seen a handful of times. CDR3 residues: CASSTGSNQPQHF. CDR3 coding DNA: TGTGCCAGCAGCACCGGTAGCAATCAGCCCCAGCATTTT. V usage is TRBV7-9 and J usage is TRBJ1-5; D gene unclear. In germline, CDR1 is SEHNR, CDR2 FQNEAQ (reference sequence). The V gene lost 5 bases and the J gene lost 0 bases, with 5 bases spanning the gap. CDR3 length: 13 amino acids.

CDR3 in DNA: TGTGCCAGCAGTGCAGGGTTGGAGACCCAGTACTTC. This translates into CASSAGLETQYF. The rearrangement links TRBV28 to TRBJ2-5; TRBD1 is a possible D gene (5 bases). The germline V and J ends were trimmed by 5 bases and 5 bases, with 9 bases remaining between them. The CDR3 is made up of 12 amino acids. CDR1 and CDR2 (germline): MDHEN, SYDVKM.

This chain joins TRBV6-5 and TRBJ2-2, with D possibly TRBD1 on 7 matching bases. V was clipped by 6 bases and J by 3 bases, with 11 bases between them. The CDR3 loop spans 14 amino acids. Germline V CDR1 and CDR2: MNHEY, SVGAGI. In DNA, the CDR3 is TGTGCCAGCAGAGGAGGGGGCTACACCGGGGAGCTGTTTTTT. This translates into CASRGGGYTGELFF.

This clone has more than one count but fewer than ten. The rearrangement joins TRBV6-5 to TRBJ2-4, with D tentatively TRBD1 (5 bases). Germline V gives CDR1 MNHEY, CDR2 SVGAGI. The CDR3 runs 14 residues. V was pared by 3 bases and J by 3 bases, with 9 bases between. The CDR3 DNA is TGTGCCAGCAGTTATTCTAGGGGCAAAAACATTCAGTACTTC. This gives the protein CASSYSRGKNIQYF.

The chain carries TRBV7-2 and TRBJ2-4; 11 bases map to TRBD2. Germline CDR1 is SGHTA and CDR2 is FQGNSA. CDR3 length: 14 amino acids. Trimming at V came to 3 bases and at J to 5 bases, leaving 0 bases not matched to a gene. The CDR3 DNA is TGTGCCAGCAGCTTGGGACTAGCGGAAAACATTCAGTACTTC. Encoded protein: CASSLGLAENIQYF.

The rearrangement joins TRBV5-5 to TRBJ1-6; TRBD1 aligns across 8 bases. The germline V gene encodes CDR1 SGHKS and CDR2 YYEKEE (reference sequence). V lost 3 bases and J lost 10; bases outside the gene matches: 6. This CDR3 contains 14 residues. The CDR3 region has the DNA TGTGCCAGCAGCTCCGGACAGGGCGAATCACCCCTCCACTTT. It yields the protein CASSSGQGESPLHF.

J is TRBJ2-2 and V is TRBV7-2; TRBD2 agrees at 10 bases. The V and J ends lost 2 bases and 4 bases, in that order; junction bases with no gene match: 4. Germline assignment: CDR1 SGHTA and CDR2 FQGNSA. CDR3 length: 16 residues. Here the CDR3 DNA reads TGTGCCAGCAGCTTACAGCGGGGGGGCCCCACCGGGGAGCTGTTTTTT. Translated: CASSLQRGGPTGELFF.

The chain couples TRBV10-1 to TRBJ2-3, with 12 positions matching TRBD2. Looked up from germline, CDR1 is WNHNN and CDR2 is SYGVQD (reference sequence). This CDR3 spans 16 amino acids. Germline trimming cut 0 bases from V and 3 bases from J; bases unmatched to any gene: 1. The CDR3 protein is CASSESTSGGTDTQYF. The CDR3 DNA follows: TGCGCCAGCAGTGAGTCGACTAGCGGGGGAACAGATACGCAGTATTTT.